One and the same sample provided the 27 T cell receptor beta chains below, sequenced in a study of Ad26.COV2.S vaccination and SARS-CoV-2 variants. This table comes from immunoSEQ multiplex PCR, and its TCRdb copy is limited to in-frame clones, with some not included. The data contain approximately 140,000 clones, roughly 88% of them singletons. Sample: peripheral blood, taken after recovery from COVID-19. Receptors were obtained from a human donor who had recovered from COVID-19.

The CDR3 reads CASSLVGSEAFF. CDR3 sequence (DNA): TGCGCCAGCAGCTTGGTCGGCTCTGAAGCTTTCTTT. The J gene is TRBJ1-1, the V gene TRBV5-1, with D unresolved. Germline CDR1 is SGHRS and CDR2 is YFSETQ. Trimming left V 0 bases short and J 6 bases short, with 6 bases between. This CDR3 spans 12 amino acids.

This clone was seen more than once but under ten times. The chain employs TRBV6-1 and TRBJ1-2; D might be TRBD1 (5 bases). The CDR3 consists of 13 residues. V dropped 2 bases and J dropped 3 bases, with 7 bases sitting between them. Germline V lookup: CDR1 MNHNS, CDR2 SASEGT. The CDR3 sequence: CASSERGYYGYTF. Written as DNA, the CDR3 is TGTGCCAGCAGTGAACGGGGGTACTATGGCTACACCTTC.

V usage is TRBV20-1 and J usage is TRBJ1-2; D uncertain. Between the trimmed V and J ends, which lost 3 bases and 4 bases, there was a span of 18 bases. This CDR3 spans 15 amino acids. From germline, CDR1 is DFQATT and CDR2 SNEGSKA (reference sequence). In DNA, the CDR3 is TGCAGTGCTAGTGATGCTGCCAAGGTCGGCTATGGCTACACCTTC. Protein: CSASDAAKVGYGYTF.

The chain uses TRBV7-9 and TRBJ2-1, with TRBD2 matching over 11 bases. Germline CDR1 is SEHNR and CDR2 is FQNEAQ (reference sequence). This CDR3 has 14 residues. The ends lost 5 bases at V and 5 bases at J; junction bases unmatched: 2. CDR3 in amino acids: CASSTTSGDNEQFF. The CDR3 bases are TGTGCCAGCAGCACGACTAGCGGGGACAATGAGCAGTTCTTC.

The chain is built from TRBV12-3 or TRBV12-4 and TRBJ1-1; weak D call: TRBD1 (5 bases). The CDR3 extends over 13 amino acids. The V end lost 7 bases, the J end lost 6 bases, and 15 bases lay between the germline ends. CDR3: CASTSSRDAEAFF. The CDR3, as DNA: TGTGCCAGCACCTCCTCGAGGGACGCTGAAGCTTTCTTT.

V usage is TRBV4-3 and J usage is TRBJ1-2; possibly TRBD1 for D (5 bases). Per the germline V gene, CDR1 is LGHNA and CDR2 is YSLEER. V lost 0 bases to trimming and J lost 8 bases, with 10 bases between them. This CDR3 region has 13 residues. DNA for the CDR3: TGCGCCAGCAGCCAAGACCTCGGGGCCGGCTACACCTTC. It encodes CASSQDLGAGYTF.

This clone was recorded only once. A junction boundary mismatches the germline segment, possibly from a read error. This chain joins TRBV6-6 and TRBJ2-3, with 9 bases lining up with TRBD2. Germline lookup yields CDR1 MNHNY and CDR2 SVGAGI (reference sequence). The CDR3 totals 16 residues. CDR3 in DNA: TGTGCCAGCGGGAAACTCGGGACTAGCCTCACAAATACGCAGTATTTT. This gives the protein CASGKLGTSLTNTQYF.

This clone turned up a few times. The chain is built from TRBV3-1 (or the pseudogene TRBV3-2) and TRBJ1-1, with D unclear. The CDR3 extends over 14 amino acids. Germline CDR1 is LGHDT and CDR2 is YNNKEL (reference sequence). Trimming cost V 7 bases and J 0 bases, with 12 bases left between them. The CDR3 DNA reads as TGTGCCAGCACCTCGAGGCCGATGAACACTGAAGCTTTCTTT. This codes for CASTSRPMNTEAFF.

Remarks on this clone: Other DNA sequences within the sample encode an identical CDR3. This sequence joins TRBV28 and TRBJ1-2, with D uncertain. Trimming removed 2 bases from V and 5 bases from J, with 6 bases in between. The length of the CDR3 is 12 residues. The germline CDR1 and CDR2 sequences are MDHEN and SYDVKM. The chain's CDR3 is CASSLGSYGYTF. The CDR3 nucleotides read TGTGCCAGCAGTTTAGGGAGTTATGGCTACACCTTC.

Only one count was recorded for this clone. This rearrangement joins TRBV29-1 to TRBJ1-1; no firm D call. Germline CDR1 and CDR2: SQVTM and ANQGSEA. The CDR3 is made up of 10 amino acids. The V gene lost 1 base and the J gene lost 6 bases, with 3 bases spanning the gap. CDR3 DNA sequence: TGCAGCGTTGAAGTAGCTGAAGCTTTCTTT. It specifies CSVEVAEAFF.

In its sample, this clone was seen once. The DNA of the CDR3 is TGTGCCAGCAGCCCTGGTGGGCTGGTAGCAGATACGCAGTATTTT. This gives the protein CASSPGGLVADTQYF. This sequence joins TRBV5-5 and TRBJ2-3; D unresolved. CDR3 length equals 15 residues. Trimming took off 4 bases at V and 4 bases at J, with 16 bases between the two ends. Germline V gives CDR1 SGHKS, CDR2 YYEKEE (reference sequence).

The chain has TRBV12-3 or TRBV12-4 and TRBJ2-7, with D tentatively TRBD1 or TRBD2 (5 bases each). Trimming took 3 bases from V and 5 from J, leaving 8 bases between them. CDR3 length: 12 residues. The CDR3 region has the DNA TGTGCCAGCAGTTTTAGAGGGGACGAGCAGTACTTC. Translated, it gives CASSFRGDEQYF.

This chain uses TRBV2 with TRBJ2-5; D call uncertain. The length of the CDR3 is 13 residues. V lost 6 bases and J lost 0, with 8 bases in between. Germline-derived CDR1 and CDR2 are SNHLY and FYNNEI. DNA of the CDR3: TGTGCCAGCAGCTGGCGGAACCAAGAGACCCAGTACTTC. This translates into CASSWRNQETQYF.

This clone was seen once. This chain uses TRBV4-1 with TRBJ1-4; D call uncertain. Trimming pared 3 bases from V and 0 bases from J, leaving 14 bases between. Looked up from germline, CDR1 is MGHRA and CDR2 is YSYEKL. This CDR3 has 17 residues. The CDR3 loop reads CASSHPTRDATNEKLFF. In DNA, the CDR3 is TGCGCCAGCAGCCACCCAACCCGAGATGCAACTAATGAAAAACTGTTTTTT.

The chain links TRBV18 to TRBJ2-1; TRBD2 aligns across 9 bases. Trimming took 3 bases from V and 2 from J; bases not matched to a gene: 8. The CDR3 covers 17 residues. Germline V CDR1 and CDR2: KGHSH, LQKENI. CDR3 sequence: CASSPGQRGATYNEQFF. DNA of the CDR3: TGTGCCAGCTCACCGGGGCAGCGGGGGGCCACCTACAATGAGCAGTTCTTC.

The rearrangement uses TRBV19 and TRBJ2-3; tentatively, D is TRBD1 (6 bases). With 6 bases removed from V and 2 bases from J, the gap between germline ends came to 9 bases. Looked up from germline, CDR1 is LNHDA and CDR2 is SQIVND (reference sequence). The CDR3 totals 13 residues. For the CDR3, the DNA is TGTGCCAGTAGCCAGGGGATCACAGATACGCAGTATTTT. Amino acid sequence: CASSQGITDTQYF.

The rearrangement uses TRBV28 and TRBJ1-6, with no clear D. The CDR3 consists of 15 residues. Germline assignment: CDR1 MDHEN and CDR2 SYDVKM. V lost 4 bases and J lost 6, with 13 bases in between. The CDR3 sequence: CASSYEVSVNSPLHF. The CDR3 region has the DNA TGTGCCAGCAGTTACGAGGTTTCTGTTAATTCACCCCTCCACTTT. Full variable domain (remainder filled in from reference TRBV28 and TRBJ1-6): DVKVTQSSRYLVKRTGEKVFLECVQDMDHENMFWYRQDPGLGLRLIYFSYDVKMKEKGDIPEGYSVSREKKERFSLILESASTNQTSMYLCASSYEVSVNSPLHFGNGTRLTVT.

The gene calls are TRBV11-2 and TRBJ1-2; 7 bases map to TRBD1. CDR1 and CDR2 from the germline V gene are SGHAT and FQNNGV. This CDR3 has 17 amino acids. V lost 5 bases and J lost 4; bases outside the gene matches: 16. The CDR3 loop reads CASSKDEGAGWFYGYTF. The CDR3 DNA is TGTGCCAGCAGCAAAGACGAGGGGGCAGGGTGGTTCTATGGCTACACCTTC.

This clone was found once. This chain's CDR3 is CASSGGEERGNEQFF. Here the CDR3 DNA reads TGTGCCAGCAGTGGGGGAGAGGAACGAGGCAATGAGCAGTTCTTC. The V call is TRBV2, the J call TRBJ2-1; possibly TRBD2 for D (5 bases). The CDR3 covers 15 residues. From germline, CDR1 is SNHLY and CDR2 FYNNEI. V lost 4 bases and J 6 bases, leaving 16 bases between the germline ends.

To note about this clone: Other DNA sequences within the sample encode an identical CDR3. V usage is TRBV28 and J usage is TRBJ1-5; D unclear. V was pared by 3 bases and J by 6 bases, with 6 bases between. This CDR3 is 12 amino acids long. Germline assignment: CDR1 MDHEN and CDR2 SYDVKM. CDR3 residues: CASSLLGQPQHF. As DNA, the CDR3 is TGTGCCAGCAGTTTGCTTGGTCAGCCCCAGCATTTT.

The chain carries TRBV5-6 and TRBJ1-1, with D perhaps TRBD1 (5 bases). CDR1 and CDR2 from the germline V gene are SGHDT and YYEEEE. V lost 3 bases, J lost 4 bases, and 10 bases lay in between. The CDR3 consists of 13 residues. The CDR3 nucleotides are TGTGCCAGCAGCTGGGGGGGTGGCACTGAAGCTTTCTTT. Its translation: CASSWGGGTEAFF.

V usage is TRBV14 and J usage is TRBJ1-2, with a weak D call TRBD1 (5 bases). CDR3 length: 14 residues. Trimming took off 1 base at V and 7 bases at J, with 13 bases between the two ends. Per germline, CDR1 SGHDN and CDR2 FVKESK. CDR3 DNA: TGTGCCAGCAGCCAAGTGGGGGGTCTGAGTGGCTACACCTTC. Its protein is CASSQVGGLSGYTF.

The chain employs TRBV5-1 and TRBJ2-7; 9 nucleotides agree with TRBD1. The ends lost 4 bases at V and 2 bases at J; junction bases unmatched: 4. The CDR3 extends over 14 amino acids. Germline CDR1 SGHRS, CDR2 YFSETQ. The CDR3 region is CASSEGQGPYEQYF. CDR3 in DNA: TGCGCCAGCAGCGAGGGACAGGGTCCCTACGAGCAGTACTTC.

This chain connects TRBV2 to TRBJ2-2; perhaps TRBD1 as D (5 bases). CDR1 and CDR2 from the germline V gene are SNHLY and FYNNEI. CDR3 length equals 15 residues. Trimming stripped 7 bases from V and 3 bases from J, with 15 bases between. CDR3 in amino acids: CASNPFDSYTGELFF. CDR3 nucleotide sequence: TGTGCCAGCAACCCCTTCGACAGTTACACCGGGGAGCTGTTTTTT.

The genes are TRBV2 and TRBJ2-7, with D uncertain. This CDR3 spans 11 amino acids. The germline V gene encodes CDR1 SNHLY and CDR2 FYNNEI. Trimming removed 1 base at V and 9 bases at J, with 7 bases between. For the CDR3, the DNA is TGTGCCAGCAGTGAAGTTCAATTGCAGTACTTC. This codes for CASSEVQLQYF.

The chain carries TRBV30 and TRBJ1-2; 10 bases fit TRBD1. The CDR3 sequence is 15 residues long. V shed 0 bases, J shed 4 bases, and the junction held 5 bases outside the gene matches. The germline V gene encodes CDR1 GTSNPN and CDR2 SVGIG (reference sequence). The CDR3 bases are TGTGCCTGGAGTGTACGGACAGGGGGGCCCTATGGCTACACCTTC. This sequence encodes CAWSVRTGGPYGYTF.

V is TRBV5-1 and J is TRBJ2-3; a weak D match, TRBD1 (5 bases). Trimming removed 1 base at V and 4 bases at J, with 10 bases between. This CDR3 region has 14 residues. Germline V gives CDR1 SGHRS, CDR2 YFSETQ. This CDR3 reads CASSLQGEADTQYF. CDR3 coding DNA: TGCGCCAGCAGCTTGCAGGGTGAGGCAGATACGCAGTATTTT.